This T cell receptor beta chain was obtained from a study of cytomegalovirus exposure and HLA in healthy donors (dated by TCRdb to about 2017). Describing the broader study: According to an earlier analysis of several hundred of the donors, about 179 million T cells yielded 117 million unique TCR beta sequences and about 300 Gb of sequence data. An early release covering over 500 HLA-typed donors comprised approximately 300 gigabases of sequencing data and around 86 million unique TCR sequences. Of the 398 genotyped donors, approximately 82% fell in the genetic ancestry cluster associated with self-reported Caucasian donors. The study was designed to test whether signatures of past pathogen exposure could be identified by cataloging public T cell receptors. Using immunosequencing, the study profiled T cell repertoires from about 610 subjects and related those repertoires to cytomegalovirus serostatus. A separate validation cohort of over 95 different subjects was used in addition to the approximately 670-subject first cohort. The study combined high-throughput TCR immunosequencing, statistical association of individual TCRs with disease status, and machine learning to predict cytomegalovirus infection status. A later analysis re-examined previously published TCR beta repertoires from just over 650 donors and added high-resolution HLA genotyping to investigate patterns of TCR occurrence. In the later analysis, no new phenotypic data were used to find candidate immune exposures; instead, reliance was placed on TCR beta sequences and their occurrence across donors. To decide whether each TCR beta V gene segment behaved as functional or pseudogenic, an earlier analysis of approximately 620 of the donors relied on high-throughput TCR beta sequencing. Donor age, sex, ethnicity and CMV serostatus were collected together with the repertoire data. Genome-wide SNP genotypes for about 55% of the 666 donors were used in a later genetic analysis, which treated that subset as a discovery cohort. All discovery cohort repertoires had been generated using a single sequencing platform. Class I and class II HLA loci were covered by the typing at four-digit resolution. The number of typed donors differed by locus: about 620-640 for A, B, C, DRB1 and DQB1; 500 to 550 for DQA1; 606 for DPA1; and around 490 for DPB1. Because of strong linkage in the cohort, a handful of DR-DQ haplotypes were treated as single units for association and clustering. Among roughly 400 genotyped donors of the cohort, an average of about 240,000 unique TCR beta nucleotide sequences was sequenced per donor, of which 15% to 20% were non-productive.

Receptor amplification or capture employed the immunoSEQ multiplex PCR assay. The multiplex PCR relied on a mix of 60 forward primers for TCR Vbeta segments and 13 reverse primers for TCR Jbeta segments. Amplification of the CDR3 region of rearranged TCR beta genes was performed with a multiplex PCR assay on genomic DNA. The amplified TCR beta libraries were sequenced on the Illumina HiSeq System as 87-base-pair reads. Under the source paper's analysis protocol: In a later analysis, tens of millions of unique TCR beta chains were counted across the 650 to 750 repertoires, and roughly 9.9 million of these chains were shared by at least two donors. To remove PCR and sequencing errors, raw reads were error-corrected and collapsed into unique sequences using a nearest-neighbor algorithm that merged closely related sequences. Alignment of CDR3 sequences to IMGT reference sequences was used to assign V, D and J gene segments. For a sequence to be retained, a match of at least six nucleotides was required to both a V gene segment and a J gene segment. A rearrangement was called productive if the CDR3 had no stop codons and remained in frame with V and J, and every other rearrangement was called non-productive. Following IMGT convention, CDR3 was defined as the stretch from the second conserved V-encoded cysteine up to the conserved J-encoded phenylalanine. The earlier analysis of about 610 of the donors excluded sequences that lacked an unambiguous match to a single V gene segment. In an earlier analysis of a few hundred of the donors, a V segment was called functional when productive rearrangements were above 56.7%, and segregating when the standard deviation between donors exceeded 5%. A statistical classification framework was built to diagnose cytomegalovirus status from the catalog of TCR beta chain sequences. In a later analysis, V and J genes were assigned by comparing TCR nucleotide sequences against IMGT/GENE-DB human TR gene sequences. In a later analysis, CDR3 sequences and most-parsimonious VDJ recombination scenarios were assigned using the TCRdist pipeline. In a later analysis, each TCR beta chain was defined by its CDR3 amino acid sequence together with its V-gene family, and reads lacking a unique V-gene family were excluded. To address suspected cross-contamination and a sequencing artifact, a later analysis removed 550 to 750 highly shared, low-generation-probability nucleotide sequences. For each public chain, a later analysis derived a clonal expansion index from normalized ranks of inferred template counts within each repertoire. In a later analysis, generation probabilities were computed with a VDJ recombination model fitted to out-of-frame rearrangements, and the resulting probabilities were checked against IGoR. A later analysis scored TCR-TCR, TCR-HLA and TCR-CMV co-occurrence with hypergeometric tests, applying a repertoire-size bias correction to TCR pairs. In a later analysis, false discovery rates were estimated by permuting HLA or CMV assignments 20 times. In a later analysis, co-occurring TCRs were grouped using DBSCAN, with TCRdist sequence similarity added in when clustering inside HLA-allele-positive subsets. Co-occurrence clustering excluded repertoires with fewer than 30,000 or more than 120,000 public chains, plus five with anomalous nucleotide sharing. TCRdb re-hosts the immuneACCESS table, in-frame sequences only. Its copies lack some clones; in the studies checked, an unresolved V gene accounts for under half of them, and the cause for the rest is not known. V and J calls and clone size are those listed in that table; D and trimming were worked out from the DNA. Recorded for this sample are 150,000 to 200,000 clones; about 84% of them occurred a single time. 1.3% of the sample is held by the ten biggest clonotypes.

The cohort comprised approximately 700 healthy bone marrow donors. All cohort members were sampled while nominally healthy, although unrecorded immune exposures were likely present. The donor tested CMV seropositive and was one of the 289 seropositive cohort members. A peripheral blood sample was provided by each donor, and peripheral blood mononuclear cells were used for TCR beta sequencing. Genomic DNA was extracted from the blood cell samples with the Qiagen DNeasy Blood Extraction Kit. Study-wide conclusions, independent of this receptor: Broadly in line with IMGT annotations, most TCR beta V segments showed up in productive rearrangements about 87% or about 30% of the time in an earlier analysis of around 600 of the donors. A later analysis found that TCR association rates varied across HLA loci, with DRB1 alleles showing the most associated TCRs and HLA-C alleles the fewest. For the cohort, immune exposure information was limited to CMV serostatus. Correlated functional status among segregating V segments might reflect linkage disequilibrium, but an unknown experimental factor could not be ruled out. Most TCR sequences were observed very rarely across donors, whereas some public TCRs were present in many individuals. In vitro tests confirmed that a few of the cytomegalovirus-associated TCR beta chains recognize cytomegalovirus antigens. Most CMV-associated TCR beta chains appeared to be HLA-restricted in a later analysis, and the HLA associations seemed to be driven largely by CMV exposure. HLA typing was unavailable for some donors at each locus, so association tests used only the typed subset. Roughly uniform sequencing depth across donors was assumed in presence/absence analyses, although this assumption may not hold. Several of the top co-occurrence clusters appeared to be linked to parvovirus B19, influenza, CMV and Epstein-Barr virus, according to a later analysis. Only TCR beta chains were sequenced in this cohort, and the absence of alpha or paired-chain data limited detectable features. A further reported finding was that TCR beta sequences accurately predicted the HLA-A and HLA-B alleles for most subjects in the first cohort. Because the 87-base-pair reads could not distinguish some IMGT-functional V segments, including TRBV6-2 and TRBV6-3, those segments were excluded. The classifier was reported to diagnose cytomegalovirus status with high specificity and sensitivity in both the original and validation cohorts. Specific HLA alleles were associated with 15,000 to 20,000 TCR beta sequences at a false discovery rate of 0.05 in a later analysis. It was suggested by the authors that the approach could potentially be generalized to other disease states and immunological phenotypes. Because counts were too low, seventeen rarely observed V segments, including chromosome 9 orphons, were excluded from the earlier analysis of some 540 of the donors. In the study, roughly 160 TCR beta chains were listed as associated with cytomegalovirus. A cluster of highly shared sequence variants was judged likely to represent a technical artifact of the sequencing pipeline. When HLA alleles, especially DR and DQ, strongly co-occurred, attributing TCR associations to individual alleles was difficult. In a later genetic analysis, fewer N-insertions in productive TCRs were reported among donors in an Asian-associated ancestry cluster than the 666-donor mean. A later genetic analysis associated a missense DCLRE1C variant with V-gene and J-gene trimming of TCR beta chains, and an independent cohort replicated the association. In a later analysis, HLA-associated TCR beta chains were found to be more clonally expanded and to have lower generation probabilities than equally common non-associated chains.

The CDR3 sequence holds 13 residues, the cysteine and phenylalanine included. Kept here is only the CDR3 DNA, which spans 39 bases and is read in frame from base 1. From a lookup of the germline V gene, CDR1 and CDR2 are SNHLY and FYNNEI. V and J are truncated by 1 base and 13 bases respectively, leaving an intervening sequence of 14 bases. As concerns this clone: Its cognate antigen has yet to be identified. Base-call qualities are not available, and no considerably larger clone is one nucleotide away.

The receptor was isolated from a man aged 45 to 65 in good health and CMV-seropositive. The specimen sequenced was PBMCs. Here the chain combines TRBV2 and TRBJ1-5, and the D gene may be TRBD1, 5 bases matching. The DNA reads as follows: TGTGCCAGCAGTGAAGGCAGGGTTTGGCCTCAGCATTTT. Its protein product is CASSEGRVWPQHF.